This TCR beta chain was profiled in a study of blood T cells in healthy people across ages. In regard to this clonotype: The antigen remains undetermined.

Regarding the study as a whole: Long-lived donors carried more naive CD4+ cells and greater diversity than aged donors.

Trimming took off 0 bases at V and 11 bases at J, with 14 bases between the two ends. This CDR3 has 13 amino acids. Germline V gene sequence: CDR1 SGHRS, CDR2 YFSETQ. Sample-barcoded 5' priming and a J-beta primer mix drove a second PCR of about 7 to 11 cycles. Via MiXCR, TCRdb re-called the 5' RACE reads, giving one row per CDR3 protein. The sample includes over 1,500,000 distinct CDR3 sequences, around half seen only once; the top ten take 2% to 2.5%. The chain carries TRBV5-1 and TRBJ2-5; unclear D gene. Sequencing was performed on blood. The source of this sequence is a woman aged 40 to 55 in good health. The DNA of the CDR3 is TGCGCCAGCAGCTTGGCTGGGTACAGTGAGCAGTACTTC. This codes for CASSLAGYSEQYF.